A selection of T cell receptor beta chains follows, all from one sample in a study of persistence of HIV-infected CD4 T cells. TCRdb keeps only in-frame clones here, not all; method: immunoSEQ multiplex PCR. The sample shows over 15,000 clones, approximately 64% of them seen only once. Their specific antigens are unknown. This specimen consisted of CD4+ T cells sorted from PBMCs after approximately 19-hour stimulation, obtained from a patient who received antiretroviral therapy. Receptor source: an adult woman with HIV who was CMV-seropositive. Each CDR3 is given without its conserved first and last residue.

>TRBV3-1/TRBV3-2|12|TRBJ1-2
ASSQLRESYGYT
>TRBV3-1/TRBV3-2|12|TRBJ1-1
ASAIGRGNTEAF
>TRBV5-4|14|TRBJ2-1
ASSLAYGGTKGEQF
>TRBV30|15|TRBJ1-6
ALDSGTGDPRNSPLH
>TRBV5-8|10|TRBJ1-2
ASSFRNYGYT
>TRBV5-1|16|TRBJ2-2
ASSLRVLSGPPSGELF
>TRBV6-5|13|TRBJ1-1
ASSYSIQVRTEAF
>TRBV4-1|12|TRBJ1-1
ASSQDSGQYEAF
>TRBV4-1|14|TRBJ1-2
ASSQGQGARISGYT
>TRBV28|13|TRBJ1-2
ASSLAGQGMGGYT
>TRBV3-1/TRBV3-2|13|TRBJ1-2
ASSLRTGAERGYT
>TRBV3-1/TRBV3-2|13|TRBJ2-2
ASSRSGGNTGELF
>TRBV6-1|11|TRBJ2-7
ASSERINYEQY
>TRBV3-1/TRBV3-2|14|TRBJ2-1
ASSQDYGQGTNEQF
>TRBV10-2|18|TRBJ2-7
ASSGSISGRTAGSIYEQY
>TRBV5-1|14|TRBJ2-2
ASSLRGDGNTGELF
>TRBV3-1/TRBV3-2|10|TRBJ1-1
ASSPAGGGAF
>TRBV10-1|13|TRBJ1-1
ASSEEGFPNTEAF
>TRBV6-5|12|TRBJ1-6
ASRWTAKNSPLH
>TRBV5-1|12|TRBJ2-7
ASSVSRDSYEQY
>TRBV24-1|16|TRBJ1-3
ATSDCPPLGTGPHTIY
>TRBV3-1/TRBV3-2|13|TRBJ1-3
ASSRRAGSGNTIY
>TRBV29-1|12|TRBJ1-1
SATGQGFNTEAF
>TRBV9|15|TRBJ2-5
ASSPRGGGGARETQY
>TRBV5-1|12|TRBJ1-1
ASSLDTGETEAF
>TRBV7-9|14|TRBJ1-6
ASSPSGGGSHSPLH
>TRBV12-3/TRBV12-4|10|TRBJ1-2
ASNRASYGYT